The rows below give T cell receptor beta chains drawn from one sample of a study of identifying expanded T cells in peripheral blood. This table comes from immunoSEQ multiplex PCR, and its TCRdb copy is limited to in-frame clones, with some not included. The table records about 110,000 clones, roughly 90% of them present only once. Sequences were obtained from blood. Every receptor here comes from a person between 18 and 75 years old in good health. Each CDR3 is given with its conserved first and last residue. The D gene is left open where the match is weak. Not all rows give a size; the values are once, few, many and, for expanded clones, a class.

v_call: TRBV5-1; clone_size: -; cdr3_length: 16; d_call: -; j_call: TRBJ1-3; cdr3_nt: TGCGCCAGCAGCCGATTACACGCAAACTCTGGAAACACCATATATTTT; cdr3_aa: CASSRLHANSGNTIYF
v_call: TRBV6-6; clone_size: -; cdr3_length: 15; d_call: -; j_call: TRBJ2-1; cdr3_nt: TGTGCCAGCAGTTTCGGGGGGCCCTCCTACAATGAGCAGTTCTTC; cdr3_aa: CASSFGGPSYNEQFF
v_call: TRBV5-1; clone_size: -; cdr3_length: 16; d_call: -; j_call: TRBJ2-2; cdr3_nt: TGCGCCAGCAGCCGAGGGCTAGTCGGTTTATCCGGGGAGCTGTTTTTT; cdr3_aa: CASSRGLVGLSGELFF
v_call: TRBV29-1; clone_size: -; cdr3_length: 13; d_call: -; j_call: TRBJ1-2; cdr3_nt: TGCAGCGTTGTAGACCTGGAGAACTATGGCTACACCTTC; cdr3_aa: CSVVDLENYGYTF
v_call: TRBV10-2; clone_size: -; cdr3_length: 15; d_call: -; j_call: TRBJ1-2; cdr3_nt: TGCGCCAGCAGTGAGTCGTTTGGGGGGATTATGGACTACACCTTC; cdr3_aa: CASSESFGGIMDYTF
v_call: TRBV6-1; clone_size: -; cdr3_length: 14; d_call: TRBD1; j_call: TRBJ2-5; cdr3_nt: TGTGCCAGCAGTTTAGACAGGGCTCGCGAGACCCAGTACTTC; cdr3_aa: CASSLDRARETQYF
v_call: TRBV7-2; clone_size: -; cdr3_length: 16; d_call: -; j_call: TRBJ2-2; cdr3_nt: TGTGCCAGCAGCTTAGGCGGCGGGCGAATCGCCGGGGAGCTGTTTTTT; cdr3_aa: CASSLGGGRIAGELFF
v_call: TRBV4-2; clone_size: few; cdr3_length: 13; d_call: -; j_call: TRBJ1-5; cdr3_nt: TGTGCCAGCAGCCAACAAGAGTGGACTGCCCAGCATTTT; cdr3_aa: CASSQQEWTAQHF
v_call: TRBV7-2; clone_size: once; cdr3_length: 14; d_call: -; j_call: TRBJ1-6; cdr3_nt: TGTGCCAGCAGCTTGGGGACAAATAATTCACCCCTCCACTTT; cdr3_aa: CASSLGTNNSPLHF
v_call: TRBV21-1; clone_size: -; cdr3_length: 17; d_call: -; j_call: TRBJ2-7; cdr3_nt: TGTGCCAGCAGCAAACTGTATGGGTCGGTCCCTTCCTACGAGCAGTACTTC; cdr3_aa: CASSKLYGSVPSYEQYF
v_call: TRBV18; clone_size: -; cdr3_length: 12; d_call: -; j_call: TRBJ1-1; cdr3_nt: TGTGCCAGCTCCTCGTGGTTCACTGAAGCTTTCTTT; cdr3_aa: CASSSWFTEAFF
v_call: TRBV6-6; clone_size: -; cdr3_length: 15; d_call: -; j_call: TRBJ2-1; cdr3_nt: TGTGCCAGCAGTTACGCCCCCGGGAAAAAGAATGAGCAGTTCTTC; cdr3_aa: CASSYAPGKKNEQFF
v_call: TRBV30; clone_size: -; cdr3_length: 12; d_call: -; j_call: TRBJ2-5; cdr3_nt: TGTGCCTGGAGAAAGGGGGGGGAGACCCAGTACTTC; cdr3_aa: CAWRKGGETQYF
v_call: TRBV7-8; clone_size: -; cdr3_length: 17; d_call: -; j_call: TRBJ1-2; cdr3_nt: TGTGCCAGCAGCTTATCCGCCCCTACCAGCAGGCCCTATGGCTACACCTTC; cdr3_aa: CASSLSAPTSRPYGYTF
v_call: TRBV19; clone_size: -; cdr3_length: 16; d_call: -; j_call: TRBJ2-3; cdr3_nt: TGTGCCAGTAGTACTAGCTCGGGGCCAAGCACAGATACGCAGTATTTT; cdr3_aa: CASSTSSGPSTDTQYF
v_call: TRBV4-1; clone_size: -; cdr3_length: 17; d_call: -; j_call: TRBJ1-4; cdr3_nt: TGCGCCAGCAGCCCTAGGGGGGGGTTAGTAACTAATGAAAAACTGTTTTTT; cdr3_aa: CASSPRGGLVTNEKLFF